Reported below is one T cell receptor beta chain. This sample was included in a study of T cells in tuberculosis. Whole-study context: Sequenced TCRs come from CD1B-GMM tetramer-binding T cells.

The CDR3 is 15 residues long. Per the germline V gene, CDR1 is MNHNS and CDR2 is SASEGT. Trimming removed 6 bases from V and 0 bases from J, with 14 bases in between. Some clones are missing from TCRdb's copy, which holds only in-frame ones; the method was immunoSEQ multiplex PCR. The data contain roughly 41,000 clones, almost 95% of them seen just once; the ten biggest clones take up about 12%. The receptor was isolated from a donor aged 10 to 29 with latent tuberculosis or without tuberculosis infection. Some clones in this sample may be carry-over from other donors' samples. Material: PBMCs. The chain links TRBV6-1 to TRBJ1-1, with a possible D match to TRBD1 (5 bases). CDR3 nucleotides: TGTGCCAGCAGAACGGGGGAGACACTGAACACTGAAGCTTTCTTT. This sequence encodes CASRTGETLNTEAFF.